These 22 T cell receptor beta chains originate from one sample sequenced in a study of tumor-infiltrating lymphocytes in primary liver carcinoma. They got blood RNA out of unsorted whole blood and also pulled out germline DNA. Starting material of 450 to 550 ng total RNA yielded TCR beta cDNA via a constant-region primer. Employing slightly modified ARM-PCR, three nested multiplex PCR rounds were run, and these gave rise to the TCR beta libraries. Forward primers for TRBV1-TRBV30 and a C-beta reverse primer served the first two PCR rounds, at about 10 cycles each. MiXCR was run by TCRdb on the multiplex PCR reads, yielding one entry per CDR3 protein. This table has about 330,000 distinct CDR3 sequences, about two thirds appearing once. Sequenced: peripheral blood. These receptors were taken from a man aged 40-50 years with primary liver carcinoma and hepatitis B virus infection.

This clonotype was observed a few times. The chain recombines TRBV14 with TRBJ2-2, with 8 positions matching TRBD1. This CDR3 has 16 residues. V dropped 0 bases and J dropped 7; count of bases not matched to a gene: 7. In germline, CDR1 is SGHDN, CDR2 FVKESK. The CDR3 sequence is CASSQDVTGVNGELFF. DNA of the CDR3: TGTGCCAGCAGCCAAGACGTGACAGGGGTCAACGGGGAGCTGTTTTTT.

The chain joins TRBV7-9 to TRBJ2-1, with 7 bases identical to TRBD2. The CDR3 has 14 amino acids. Per germline, CDR1 SEHNR and CDR2 FQNEAQ (reference sequence). Trimming removed 1 base from V and 8 bases from J; junction bases left unmatched: 5. The CDR3 DNA sequence: TGTGCCAGCAGCTTAGAATTCGCGGGGGATGAGCAGTTCTTC. It yields the protein CASSLEFAGDEQFF.

This clonotype was seen only once. This likely comes from a read error, as the CDR3 has no conserved phenylalanine or tryptophan at its end. The V and J genes are TRBV10-3 and TRBJ1-5; 8 bases map to TRBD1. The germline gives CDR1 ENHRY, CDR2 SYGVKD. The J segment lost 3 bases and the V segment lost 8 bases, leaving 6 bases of the junction unmatched. This CDR3 comprises 14 residues. The CDR3 region has the DNA TGTGCCATCTCTGAACAGGGGGACAATCAGCCCCAGCATTGT. This sequence encodes CAISEQGDNQPQHC.

In the case of this clonotype: A much bigger clone sits one base away, suggesting this may be a read error. The rearrangement uses TRBV6-1 and TRBJ2-7; D is uncertain. CDR1 and CDR2 from the germline V gene are MNHNS and SASEGT. This CDR3 has 11 residues. Here the CDR3 DNA reads TGTACCAGCAGTGACGCCCTCGAGCAGTACTTC. Protein sequence: CTSSDALEQYF.

As regards this clonotype: This may stem from a read error, because a much larger clone lies one nucleotide away. The rearrangement links TRBV6-1 to TRBJ2-7; D gene uncertain. Germline CDR1 is MNHNS and CDR2 is SASEGT. V lost 2 bases to trimming and J lost 2 bases, with 4 bases between them. This CDR3 is 12 amino acids long. This CDR3 reads CASSECPYEQYF. CDR3 coding DNA: TGTGCCAGCAGTGAATGCCCCTACGAGCAGTACTTC.

With respect to this clonotype: This may come from a read error, since a much larger clone is one base off. The rearrangement joins TRBV6-5 to TRBJ2-1, with D possibly matching TRBD2 (6 bases). There are 13 residues in the CDR3. Germline CDR1 MNHEY, CDR2 SVGAGI. CDR3 sequence: CVSSRDWIGEQFF. The CDR3 DNA follows: TGTGTCAGCAGTCGGGACTGGATAGGAGAGCAGTTCTTC.

About this clonotype: One junction end does not reproduce the germline sequence, and a read error may be involved. The chain is built from TRBV11-2 and TRBJ2-3; D perhaps matches TRBD2 (10 bases). The CDR3 totals 20 residues. The germline V gene has CDR1 SGHAT and CDR2 FQNNGV. CDR3 DNA: TGTGCCAGCAGATGGACAGGGGATATACCAGCGGGGGGGGTCACAGATATGCAGTATTTT. It yields the protein CASRWTGDIPAGGVTDMQYF.

For this clonotype: This CDR3 is missing its conserved last phenylalanine or tryptophan, likely due to a read error. No DNA is shown, since the ends of the CDR3 on it are uncertain; the CDR3 is the one TCRdb lists. CDR3 protein: CASSFRLQFVYL. The V gene is TRBV5-6, the J gene TRBJ2-5. The length of the CDR3 is 12 amino acids, counting both ends. Germline V gives CDR1 SGHDT, CDR2 YYEEEE.

The V call is TRBV11-2, the J call TRBJ2-1, with TRBD2 identical over 8 bases. From germline, CDR1 is SGHAT and CDR2 FQNNGV. The CDR3 spans 14 residues. V gave up 5 bases and J gave up 12 bases; unmatched junction bases: 12. The CDR3 spells CASSRGGSSGGQFF. CDR3 sequence (DNA): TGTGCCAGCAGCCGGGGGGGATCAAGCGGTGGGCAGTTCTTC. Using reference TRBV11-2 and TRBJ2-1 for the parts outside the CDR3, the full variable domain is EAGVAQSPRYKIIEKRQSVAFWCNPISGHATLYWYQQILGQGPKLLIQFQNNGVVDDSQLPKDRFSAERLKGVDSTLKIQPAKLEDSAVYLCASSRGGSSGGQFFGPGTRLTVL.

The CDR3: CASSLKGWRMRPWEQYF. For the CDR3, the DNA is TGTGCCAGCAGTTTAAAGGGCTGGAGGATGCGTCCTTGGGAGCAGTACTTC. The chain employs TRBV12-3 or TRBV12-4 and TRBJ2-7; a possible D gene is TRBD2 (5 bases). V lost 2 bases and J 7 bases, leaving 24 bases between the germline ends. The CDR3 runs to 17 residues.

The V and J genes are TRBV20-1 and TRBJ2-3; tentatively, D is TRBD2 (6 bases). V lost 2 bases, J lost 2 bases, and 17 bases lay in between. Germline V gene data show CDR1 as DFQATT and CDR2 as SNEGSKA (reference sequence). The CDR3 is made up of 16 amino acids. In nucleotides, the CDR3 is TGCAGTGCTAGATTCTGGGAGGCTACGGACACAGATACGCAGTATTTT. It codes for CSARFWEATDTDTQYF.

Note on this clonotype: Since no conserved phenylalanine or tryptophan closes the CDR3, a read error is the likely cause. V gene TRBV11-1 combines with J gene TRBJ1-1; 8 bases are shared with TRBD1. Germline CDR1 SGHAT, CDR2 FQDESV (reference sequence). This CDR3 has 14 residues. The CDR3: CVSSLTGDSTEAFS. The DNA for the CDR3 is TGTGTCAGCAGCTTGACAGGGGACAGTACTGAAGCTTTCTCT.

For this clonotype: The conserved phenylalanine or tryptophan is not found at the CDR3 terminus, so this likely reflects a read error. The chain joins TRBV12-3 or TRBV12-4 to TRBJ2-1; D remains unclear. This CDR3 has 13 amino acids. V was shortened by 4 bases and J by 3 bases, with 7 bases between the two germline ends. CDR3 nucleotide sequence: TGTGCCAGCAGTTCGTTGTGCTACAATGAGCAGTTCTCC. Its protein product is CASSSLCYNEQFS.

A remark on this clonotype: A read error is possible here, since a much larger clone lies one base away. The chain couples TRBV6-2 or TRBV6-3 to TRBJ2-5; TRBD2 agrees at 7 bases. V shed 4 bases and J 5 bases; nucleotides not matched to a gene: 7. CDR1 is MNHEY and CDR2 is SVGEGT in the germline V gene. The CDR3 covers 14 residues. CDR3 residues: CASSLTGGWETQYF. Written as DNA, the CDR3 is TGTGCCAGCAGTTTGACCGGGGGGTGGGAGACCCAGTACTTC.

Concerning this clonotype itself: The junction departs from germline at one end; a sequencing error may be responsible. This rearrangement joins TRBV11-2 to TRBJ1-2; no clear D. Germline loops: CDR1 SGHAT, CDR2 FQNNGV. This CDR3 is 13 amino acids long. CDR3 sequence: CASGPGFNNGYTF. The DNA of the CDR3 is TGTGCCAGTGGCCCGGGGTTTAACAATGGCTACACCTTC. Drawing the rest from reference TRBV11-2 and TRBJ1-2, the complete variable domain is EAGVAQSPRYKIIEKRQSVAFWCNPISGHATLYWYQQILGQGPKLLIQFQNNGVVDDSQLPKDRFSAERLKGVDSTLKIQPAKLEDSAVYLCASGPGFNNGYTFGSGTRLTVV.

V gene TRBV11-2 combines with J gene TRBJ2-3, with TRBD1 identical over 7 bases. Trimming cost V 0 bases and J 5 bases; bases outside gene matches: 5. Germline V gives CDR1 SGHAT, CDR2 FQNNGV. CDR3 size: 15 residues. This CDR3 is CASSLEGTEIDTQYF. The DNA for the CDR3 is TGTGCCAGCAGCTTAGAGGGGACAGAGATAGATACGCAGTATTTT. Complete variable domain (other parts from reference TRBV11-2 and TRBJ2-3): EAGVAQSPRYKIIEKRQSVAFWCNPISGHATLYWYQQILGQGPKLLIQFQNNGVVDDSQLPKDRFSAERLKGVDSTLKIQPAKLEDSAVYLCASSLEGTEIDTQYFGPGTRLTVL.

With respect to this clonotype: A single base separates this from a much larger clone, so it may be a read error. V gene TRBV11-2 combines with J gene TRBJ1-6; possible D gene TRBD1, 6 bases. The germline CDR1 and CDR2 sequences are SGHAT and FQNNGV. The CDR3 is 13 residues long. V was shortened by 6 bases and J by 11 bases, with 14 bases between the two germline ends. CDR3 coding DNA: TGTGCCAGCAGTCGGGGGCTGGATCCACCCCTCCACTTT. It specifies CASSRGLDPPLHF.

Points on this clonotype: Given a much more abundant clone one base away, this may be a read error. The DNA for the CDR3 is TGTGTCAGCAGCACGGACAGCTACGAGCAGTACTTC. Translation gives CVSSTDSYEQYF. The chain is built from TRBV12-3 or TRBV12-4 and TRBJ2-7; tentatively, D is TRBD1 (6 bases). The CDR3 totals 12 residues.

A word on this clonotype: No conserved phenylalanine or tryptophan ends this CDR3, so it is likely a read error. Because the CDR3's place on the DNA is in doubt, the DNA is left out and the CDR3 is given as listed by TCRdb. CDR3 residues: CASSLDYSGYQETQYL. The V and J genes are TRBV11-2 and TRBJ2-5. Counting both end residues, the CDR3 totals 16 amino acids. Germline V gene data show CDR1 as SGHAT and CDR2 as FQNNGV.

Concerning this clonotype itself: This may arise from a read error, as a much more abundant clone is one base away. V and J are TRBV6-5 and TRBJ1-2, with D perhaps matching TRBD1 (5 bases). Germline-derived CDR1 and CDR2 are MNHEY and SVGAGI. Trimming left V 6 bases short and J 5 bases short, with 13 bases between. This CDR3 spans 13 amino acids. CDR3 region: CASRSRQLYGYTF. CDR3 nucleotide sequence: TGTGCCAGCAGATCGAGACAGCTGTATGGCTACACCTTC.

Regarding this clonotype: Mismatch with germline at one junction end may stem from a read error. The chain carries TRBV5-1 and TRBJ1-2; D may be TRBD1 (6 bases). Germline-derived CDR1 and CDR2 are SGHRS and YFSETQ. The CDR3 runs 17 residues. The CDR3 DNA reads as TGCGCCAGCAGCTTGGAAGGGGGACCGACGTCTAACTATGGCTACGCCTTC. This encodes CASSLEGGPTSNYGYAF.

A note on this clonotype: It may be a read error: a sequence one base away is much more abundant. This chain connects TRBV6-5 to TRBJ2-2; D remains unclear. This CDR3 is built from 16 residues. Germline loops: CDR1 MNHEY, CDR2 SVGAGI. CDR3 region: CASSLPDGQNTWELFF. The CDR3 DNA reads as TGTGCCAGCAGCCTACCGGACGGGCAGAACACCTGGGAGCTGTTTTTT.